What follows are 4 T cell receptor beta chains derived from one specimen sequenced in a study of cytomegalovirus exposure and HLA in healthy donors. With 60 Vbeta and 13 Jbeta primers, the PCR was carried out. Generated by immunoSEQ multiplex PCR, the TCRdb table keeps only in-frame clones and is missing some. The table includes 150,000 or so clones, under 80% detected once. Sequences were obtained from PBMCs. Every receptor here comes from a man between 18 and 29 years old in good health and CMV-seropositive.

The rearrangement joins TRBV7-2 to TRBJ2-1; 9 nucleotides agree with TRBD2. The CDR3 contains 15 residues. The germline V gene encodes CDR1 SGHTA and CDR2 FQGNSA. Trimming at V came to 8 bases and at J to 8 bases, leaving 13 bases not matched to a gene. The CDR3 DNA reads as TGTGCCAGCGACGGTAGCGGGAGCCCCGGAGATGAGCAGTTCTTC. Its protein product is CASDGSGSPGDEQFF.

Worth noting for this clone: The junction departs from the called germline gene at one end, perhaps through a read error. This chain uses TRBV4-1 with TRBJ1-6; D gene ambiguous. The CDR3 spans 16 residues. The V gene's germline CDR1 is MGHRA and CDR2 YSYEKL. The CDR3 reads CASSQGLHRSFSSLHF. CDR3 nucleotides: TGCGCCAGCAGCCAAGGGTTACACAGATCGTTTTCATCCCTCCACTTT.

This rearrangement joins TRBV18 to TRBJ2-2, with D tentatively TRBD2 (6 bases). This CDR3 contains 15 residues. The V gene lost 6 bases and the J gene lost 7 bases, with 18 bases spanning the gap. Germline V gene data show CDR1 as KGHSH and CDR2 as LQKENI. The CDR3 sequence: CASSSIREFGGELFF. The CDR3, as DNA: TGTGCCAGCTCCTCGATACGGGAGTTCGGCGGGGAGCTGTTTTTT. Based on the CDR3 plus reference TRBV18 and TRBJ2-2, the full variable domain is NAGVMQNPRHLVRRRGQEARLRCSPMKGHSHVYWYRQLPEEGLKFMVYLQKENIIDESGMPKERFSAEFPKEGPSILRIQQVVRGDSAAYFCASSSIREFGGELFFGEGSRLTVL.

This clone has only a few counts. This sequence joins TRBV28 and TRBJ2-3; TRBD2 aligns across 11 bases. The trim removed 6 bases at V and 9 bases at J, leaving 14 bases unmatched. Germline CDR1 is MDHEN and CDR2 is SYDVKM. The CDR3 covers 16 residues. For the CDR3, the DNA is TGTGCCAGCAGGCGAACCCTAGCGGGAGGATCTGGAACGCAGTATTTT. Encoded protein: CASRRTLAGGSGTQYF. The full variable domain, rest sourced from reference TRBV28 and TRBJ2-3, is DVKVTQSSRYLVKRTGEKVFLECVQDMDHENMFWYRQDPGLGLRLIYFSYDVKMKEKGDIPEGYSVSREKKERFSLILESASTNQTSMYLCASRRTLAGGSGTQYFGPGTRLTVL.